A single sample gave rise to the 17 T cell receptor beta chains below, sequenced in a study of coeliac disease. Produced via immunoSEQ multiplex PCR; TCRdb's table is partial and in-frame only. Among fewer than 9,500 clones listed, roughly 71% were seen once. Sequences were obtained from lamina propria lymphocytes from the gut. The source of these receptors is a woman between 55 and 75 years old with celiac disease.

The chain recombines TRBV7-2 with TRBJ2-7; 7 bases map to TRBD2. V shed 2 bases and J 3 bases; nucleotides not matched to a gene: 7. CDR3 length: 15 amino acids. The V gene's germline CDR1 is SGHTA and CDR2 FQGNSA. CDR3 in amino acids: CASSLSPSGHYEQYF. In DNA, the CDR3 is TGTGCCAGCAGCTTATCCCCTAGCGGCCACTACGAGCAGTACTTC.

The V call is TRBV9, the J call TRBJ2-3, with D maybe TRBD2 (6 bases). V was shortened by 0 bases and J by 3 bases, with 11 bases between the two germline ends. This CDR3 has 15 amino acids. Germline CDR1 and CDR2: SGDLS and YYNGEE. The CDR3 loop is CASSVAGGGTDTQYF. Here the CDR3 DNA reads TGTGCCAGCAGCGTAGCCGGGGGAGGTACAGATACGCAGTATTTT.

The chain employs TRBV29-1 and TRBJ1-2; D not certain. V was pared by 0 bases and J by 8 bases, with 16 bases between. Germline assignment: CDR1 SQVTM and CDR2 ANQGSEA. The CDR3 contains 14 residues. As DNA, the CDR3 is TGCAGCGTTGAAGATCTAGGCCCTATAGGAGGCTACACCTTC. Translating it yields CSVEDLGPIGGYTF.

As for this clone: Other DNA sequences from this sample encode an identical CDR3 as well. V is TRBV18 and J is TRBJ1-2; 8 bases are shared with TRBD1. Losses at the gene ends were 1 base for V and 3 bases for J; bases not matched to a gene: 1. Germline CDR1 KGHSH, CDR2 LQKENI. CDR3 length: 14 amino acids. The CDR3, as DNA: TGTGCCAGCTCACCACTGGACAGGGACTATGGCTACACCTTC. It encodes CASSPLDRDYGYTF.

This chain uses TRBV9 with TRBJ2-7; 7 positions agree with TRBD1. Unmatched junction bases numbered 5, after V lost 4 bases and J lost 4 bases. CDR1 and CDR2 (germline): SGDLS, YYNGEE. This CDR3 spans 13 amino acids. In DNA form, the CDR3 reads TGTGCCAGCAGCCCCGACAGGGAGTACGAGCAGTACTTC. Protein: CASSPDREYEQYF.

With respect to this clone: Other DNA variants within this sample encode the same CDR3. The CDR3 region is CASSPGGTSEKNIQYF. CDR3 in DNA: TGTGCCAGTAGTCCCGGGGGGACTAGCGAAAAAAACATTCAGTACTTC. The V gene is TRBV19, the J gene TRBJ2-4, with 10 bases identical to TRBD2. CDR1 and CDR2 from the germline V gene are LNHDA and SQIVND (reference sequence). V shed 5 bases, J shed 4 bases, and the junction held 8 bases outside the gene matches. CDR3 length equals 16 residues.

The J gene is TRBJ1-2, the V gene TRBV6-5, with D possibly being TRBD1 (5 bases). The length of the CDR3 is 13 residues. Germline V gene lookup returns CDR1 MNHEY and CDR2 SVGAGI. V lost 2 bases, J lost 8 bases, and 12 bases lay in between. DNA of the CDR3: TGTGCCAGCAGTTACGACAGAAAGACCGGCTACACCTTC. Translation: CASSYDRKTGYTF.

Regarding this clone: One junction end does not reproduce the germline sequence, and a read error may be involved. This same CDR3 is encoded by further DNA sequences in the sample. The chain employs TRBV4-1 and TRBJ2-4; D might be TRBD1 (5 bases). Germline CDR1 and CDR2: MGHRA and YSYEKL. This CDR3 has 15 residues. CDR3 amino acids: CASSQARQPENIQYF. CDR3 nucleotide sequence: TGTGCCAGCAGCCAAGCCCGACAGCCGGAAAACATTCAGTACTTC.

V gene TRBV5-1 combines with J gene TRBJ2-7, with TRBD2 identical over 11 bases. The CDR3 sequence is 14 residues long. With V trimmed by 6 bases and J by 0 bases, 2 bases remained unmatched. The germline CDR1 and CDR2 sequences are SGHRS and YFSETQ. CDR3 DNA: TGCGCCAGCACGGGGACTAGCGGCTCCTACGAGCAGTACTTC. It is translated as CASTGTSGSYEQYF. Drawing the rest from reference TRBV5-1 and TRBJ2-7, the complete variable domain is KAGVTQTPRYLIKTRGQQVTLSCSPISGHRSVSWYQQTPGQGLQFLFEYFSETQRNKGNFPGRFSGRQFSNSRSEMNVSTLELGDSALYLCASTGTSGSYEQYFGPGTRLTVT.

Relative to its sample, this clone is medium-sized (0.01 to 0.1%). The genes are TRBV5-1 and TRBJ2-5; the D is unclear. Germline V gives CDR1 SGHRS, CDR2 YFSETQ. There are 11 residues in the CDR3. V was trimmed by 4 bases and J by 5 bases, leaving 6 bases between them. The CDR3 loop is CASSERETQYF. The CDR3 coding sequence is TGCGCCAGCAGCGAACGGGAGACCCAGTACTTC.

This clone was recorded once. The chain carries TRBV2 and TRBJ1-2; no clear D gene. This CDR3 spans 11 amino acids. Germline V gives CDR1 SNHLY, CDR2 FYNNEI. Trimming cost V 4 bases and J 6 bases, with 6 bases left between them. Here the CDR3 DNA reads TGTGCCAGCAGTGCCCGGGATGGCTACACCTTC. Protein: CASSARDGYTF.

This chain joins TRBV7-3 and TRBJ1-1; 8 bases line up with TRBD1. Germline V gives CDR1 SGHTA, CDR2 FQGTGA. Trimming at V came to 6 bases and at J to 6 bases, leaving 9 bases not matched to a gene. This CDR3 has 14 residues. The CDR3 spells CASRSDRGSAEAFF. The DNA of the CDR3 is TGTGCCAGCAGGTCTGACAGGGGCTCGGCTGAAGCTTTCTTT.

This chain uses TRBV4-2 with TRBJ1-5; 9 bases fit TRBD1. CDR1 and CDR2 (germline): LGHNA, YNFKEQ. J lost 5 bases, V lost 0 bases, and 5 bases had no gene match. This CDR3 region has 16 residues. The CDR3 reads CASSQEQGAPDQPQHF. The CDR3 nucleotides are TGTGCCAGCAGCCAAGAACAGGGGGCACCCGATCAGCCCCAGCATTTT.

The count of this clone is one. J is TRBJ2-7 and V is TRBV6-1, with TRBD1 matching 8 bases. Germline V gene lookup returns CDR1 MNHNS and CDR2 SASEGT. The CDR3 is made up of 15 amino acids. With 0 bases clipped from V and 2 bases from J, the junction kept 3 bases outside the gene matches. As DNA, the CDR3 is TGTGCCAGCAGTGAAGCAGGACAGGGAACCTACGAGCAGTACTTC. It encodes CASSEAGQGTYEQYF.

This clone showed up just once. The chain joins TRBV6-1 to TRBJ1-5; possibly TRBD1 for D (6 bases). Trimming cost V 6 bases and J 8 bases, with 17 bases left between them. This CDR3 contains 14 residues. Looked up from germline, CDR1 is MNHNS and CDR2 is SASEGT. Here the CDR3 DNA reads TGTGCCAGCAGGGCGGTGGGGGGGCAGGAGCCCCAGCATTTT. The encoded protein is CASRAVGGQEPQHF.

The chain carries TRBV6-6 and TRBJ1-1; perhaps TRBD1 as D (6 bases). Trimming pared 0 bases from V and 11 bases from J, leaving 13 bases between. Germline CDR1 and CDR2: MNHNY and SVGAGI (reference sequence). This CDR3 spans 13 amino acids. The CDR3 DNA is TGTGCCAGCAGTTACTCTAGGGGACAAAGGGCTTTCTTT. Its protein is CASSYSRGQRAFF.

The chain combines TRBV9 with TRBJ2-3, with 12 bases that match TRBD2. The germline V gene has CDR1 SGDLS and CDR2 YYNGEE. CDR3 size: 16 residues. Trimming at V came to 6 bases and at J to 2 bases, leaving 7 bases not matched to a gene. The CDR3 loop is CASTEGLAGITDTQYF. CDR3 sequence (DNA): TGTGCCAGCACCGAAGGACTAGCGGGGATCACAGATACGCAGTATTTT.